This TCR beta chain is from a study of naive and memory T cell subsets. Study-level results: In CD4 and CD8 cells, diversity dropped from naive through EMRA. A few larger clonotypes appeared in naive repertoires, especially CD8, possibly memory cells re-expressing CD45RA. In naive cells, over 85% of TCR sequences were seen only once.

Trimming removed 1 base from V and 4 bases from J, with 16 bases in between. CDR3 length equals 15 residues. CDR1 is SQVTM, CDR2 ANQGSEA, per germline. Both TRBC1 and TRBC2 were covered by a beta constant-region primer of two equimolar oligonucleotides. The ligated cDNA underwent four PCR rounds using SP2 and nested alpha and beta constant-region primers. Each CDR3 protein is one row after TCRdb ran MiXCR on the UMI-ligation and nested PCR reads. The sample includes approximately 100,000 distinct CDR3 sequences, roughly 15% of them seen just once. CD8 T cells were positively selected from what remained after CD4 positive selection. Cells stained for CD3, CD4, CD8, CD45RA and CD27 were sorted into four subsets. Regarding this clonotype: Its antigen is as yet unknown.

This sequence was found in a human donor in good health. Sequenced input: naive CD8+ T cells from blood. This chain connects TRBV29-1 to TRBJ1-2; D is undetermined. Written as DNA, the CDR3 is TGCAGCGTTGAAGGGGGAGGGCACTTGGCCTATGGCTACACCTTC. Translating gives CSVEGGGHLAYGYTF.